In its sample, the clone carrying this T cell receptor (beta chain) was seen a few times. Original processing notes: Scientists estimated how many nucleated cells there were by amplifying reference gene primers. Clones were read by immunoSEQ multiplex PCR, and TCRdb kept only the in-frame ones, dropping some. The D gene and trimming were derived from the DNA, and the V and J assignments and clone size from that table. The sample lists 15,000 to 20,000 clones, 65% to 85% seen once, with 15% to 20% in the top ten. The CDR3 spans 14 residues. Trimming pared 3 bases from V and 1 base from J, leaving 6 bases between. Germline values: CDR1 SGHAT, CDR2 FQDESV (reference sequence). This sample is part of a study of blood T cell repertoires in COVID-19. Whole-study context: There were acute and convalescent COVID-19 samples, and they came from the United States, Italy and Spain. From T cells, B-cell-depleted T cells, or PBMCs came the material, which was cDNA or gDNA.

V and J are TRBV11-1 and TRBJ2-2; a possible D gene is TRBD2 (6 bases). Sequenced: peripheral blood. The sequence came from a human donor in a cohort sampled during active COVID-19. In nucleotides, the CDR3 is TGTGCCAGCAGCTTTAGCGGGAACACCGGGGAGCTGTTTTTT. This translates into CASSFSGNTGELFF.